Presented here are 5 T cell receptor beta chains from one specimen sequenced in a study of blood T cell repertoires in COVID-19. Profiling relied on immunoSEQ multiplex PCR, and the TCRdb table lists in-frame clones only, not all of them. The table shows approximately 350,000 clones, with about nine tenths occurring only once. Sequenced sample: peripheral blood. These receptors originate from a woman aged 50 to 60 with COVID-19, enrolled during active disease.

The CDR3 is CASSLAGEGYTF. As DNA, the CDR3 is TGTGCCAGCAGCTTAGCAGGGGAGGGCTACACCTTC. The chain joins TRBV11-2 to TRBJ1-2; D perhaps matches TRBD1 (6 bases). This CDR3 has 12 amino acids. Germline values: CDR1 SGHAT, CDR2 FQNNGV. Between the trimmed V and J ends, which lost 1 base and 8 bases, there was a span of 8 bases.

The chain is built from TRBV6-5 and TRBJ1-2; possibly TRBD1 for D (6 bases). Trimming removed 0 bases at V and 6 bases at J, with 11 bases between. Germline V gene sequence: CDR1 MNHEY, CDR2 SVGAGI. The length of the CDR3 is 14 residues. CDR3 protein: CASSYSGARDGYTF. CDR3 sequence (DNA): TGTGCCAGCAGTTACTCGGGGGCGCGTGATGGCTACACCTTC.

The chain combines TRBV24-1 with TRBJ2-7; D is uncertain. The germline V gene has CDR1 KGHDR and CDR2 SFDVKD. The germline V and J ends were trimmed by 3 bases and 2 bases, with 16 bases remaining between them. This CDR3 contains 16 residues. CDR3 sequence: CATSDSTRGWAYEQYF. As DNA, the CDR3 is TGTGCCACCAGTGATAGTACACGAGGCTGGGCCTACGAGCAGTACTTC.

The J gene is TRBJ2-2, the V gene TRBV9; D is possibly TRBD2 (7 bases). Germline assignment: CDR1 SGDLS and CDR2 YYNGEE. This CDR3 region has 15 residues. Trimming removed 3 bases at V and 5 bases at J, with 14 bases between. CDR3 in amino acids: CASSGRGAETGELFF. The CDR3 nucleotides read TGTGCCAGCAGCGGACGGGGGGCCGAGACCGGGGAGCTGTTTTTT.

The genes are TRBV11-3 and TRBJ2-3, with 9 bases aligning to TRBD1. Germline V gene sequence: CDR1 SGHNT, CDR2 YENEEA. This CDR3 contains 15 residues. The J segment lost 1 base and the V segment lost 3 bases, leaving 2 bases of the junction unmatched. The CDR3 coding sequence is TGTGCCAGCAGCTTTGGGGACAGGGGCACAGATACGCAGTATTTT. It translates to CASSFGDRGTDTQYF.